This TCR beta chain came from a study of early T cells in non-severe SARS-CoV-2 infection (dated by TCRdb to the early 2020s). Concerning the study at large: TCR sequencing used bulk RNA from unsorted whole blood, so alpha and beta chains could not be paired.

Libraries came from 5' RACE. TCRdb names NextSeq 500 as the instrument used. The TCR library protocol attached unique molecular identifiers to individual cDNA molecules to correct for sequencing error and PCR bias. Both TCR alpha and beta chains were sequenced, and tight co-correlation was observed between alpha and beta sequence abundances in each sample. Turning to the authors' computational methods: V gene, J gene and CDR3 annotation of TCR sequences was performed with Decombinator V4. Expanded TCRs were defined as changing significantly between any two time points under a Poisson model with p below 0.0001. TCR abundances were normalised to the total number of TCRs sequenced in each sample and reported as counts per million. TRAV1-2 paired with TRAJ12, TRAJ20 or TRAJ33 defined MAIT TCRs, while TRAV10 paired with TRAJ18 defined iNKT TCRs. VDJdb, accessed on 1 November 2021, was searched for TCRs annotated for CMV, EBV and SARS-CoV-2, and TCRs annotated for more than one antigen were excluded. TCRdb trimmed public reads at Q25 via fastp, called clones via MiXCR and kept in-frame beta chains. Each CDR3 protein appears once, grouped with its most common genes and DNA. The V and J calls shown here were made by TCRdb, not taken from the authors' results. This sample holds 15,000 to 20,000 distinct CDR3 sequences; 5.9% were observed only once. The ten largest make up roughly 6.3% of the sample.

This clonotype showed up many times. Its antigen is currently not known. No quality values exist for individual bases; no much larger clone is one base distant. Including cysteine and phenylalanine, the CDR3 has 16 amino acids. The kept DNA is CDR3 alone, 48 bases in frame from the first base. V sheds 1 base and J sheds 0 bases, leaving 13 bases between their ends. Reading the germline V gene gives CDR1 SQVTM and CDR2 ANQGSEA. What the authors observed across the whole study: VDJdb matching was skewed toward anti-spike CD8 responses and likely underestimated virus-specific expansions, missing private and CD4 specificities.

A case-control design nested within a healthcare worker cohort in London, UK, was used, with weekly nasopharyngeal swab PCR tests and blood sampling performed. Between 23 and 31 March 2020, the week of the UK lockdown, healthcare workers were enrolled and then followed up weekly for as long as 16 weeks. The source material was whole blood. The origin of this receptor is an adult who was a healthcare worker with PCR-confirmed SARS-CoV-2 infection or an uninfected control (not recorded which). The rearrangement joined TRBV29-1 to TRBJ2-1; the D region possibly corresponds to TRBD2 (5 bases align). For the CDR3, the sequence is CSVEGGSGLSYNEQFF. Here is the DNA: TGCAGCGTTGAAGGAGGGAGCGGCCTCTCCTACAATGAGCAGTTCTTC.